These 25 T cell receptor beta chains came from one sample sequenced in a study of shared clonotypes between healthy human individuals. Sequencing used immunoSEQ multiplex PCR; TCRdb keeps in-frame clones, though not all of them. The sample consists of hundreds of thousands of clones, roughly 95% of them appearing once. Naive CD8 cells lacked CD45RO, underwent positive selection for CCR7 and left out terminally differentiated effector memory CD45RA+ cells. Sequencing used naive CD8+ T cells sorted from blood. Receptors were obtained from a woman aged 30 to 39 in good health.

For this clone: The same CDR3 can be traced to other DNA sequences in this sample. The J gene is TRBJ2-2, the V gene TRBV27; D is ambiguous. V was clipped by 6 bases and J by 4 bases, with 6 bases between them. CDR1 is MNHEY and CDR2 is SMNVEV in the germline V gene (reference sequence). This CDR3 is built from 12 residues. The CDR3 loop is CASRGITGELFF. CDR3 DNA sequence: TGTGCCAGCAGGGGAATCACCGGGGAGCTGTTTTTT.

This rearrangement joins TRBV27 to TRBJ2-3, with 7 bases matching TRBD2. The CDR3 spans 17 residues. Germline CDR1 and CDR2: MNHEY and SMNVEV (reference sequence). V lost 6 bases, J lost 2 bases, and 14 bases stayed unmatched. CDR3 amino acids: CASRLSAPSGLTDTQYF. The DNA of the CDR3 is TGTGCCAGCAGATTAAGCGCCCCTAGCGGACTCACAGATACGCAGTATTTT.

In nucleotides, the CDR3 is TGTGCCAGCAGCCGAAGTCTCAGGGCCGGGGACATTCAGTACTTC. Translation: CASSRSLRAGDIQYF. V and J are TRBV4-2 and TRBJ2-4; D tentatively reads TRBD1 or TRBD2 (5 bases each). Trimming shortened V by 4 bases and J by 8 bases, and 18 bases separated the two germline ends. The CDR3 loop spans 15 amino acids. CDR1 and CDR2 (germline): LGHNA, YNFKEQ.

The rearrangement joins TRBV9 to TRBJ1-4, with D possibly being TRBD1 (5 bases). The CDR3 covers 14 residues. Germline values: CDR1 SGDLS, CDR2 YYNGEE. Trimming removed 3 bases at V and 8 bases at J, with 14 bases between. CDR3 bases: TGTGCCAGCAGCGGGGCAGGGATAGGGGAAAAACTGTTTTTT. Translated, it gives CASSGAGIGEKLFF.

The CDR3 loop is CASSQRRTSALYEQYF. CDR3 in DNA: TGCGCCAGCAGCCAGCGCCGGACTAGCGCCCTCTACGAGCAGTACTTC. The gene calls are TRBV4-1 and TRBJ2-7; 9 nucleotides agree with TRBD2. Germline CDR1 MGHRA, CDR2 YSYEKL. This CDR3 contains 16 residues. V dropped 3 bases and J dropped 3; count of bases not matched to a gene: 9.

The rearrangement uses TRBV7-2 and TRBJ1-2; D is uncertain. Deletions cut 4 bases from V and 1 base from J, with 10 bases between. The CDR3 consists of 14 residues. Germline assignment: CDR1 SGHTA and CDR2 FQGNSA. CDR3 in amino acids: CASSWAGDNYGYTF. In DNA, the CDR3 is TGTGCCAGCAGCTGGGCCGGGGATAACTATGGCTACACCTTC.

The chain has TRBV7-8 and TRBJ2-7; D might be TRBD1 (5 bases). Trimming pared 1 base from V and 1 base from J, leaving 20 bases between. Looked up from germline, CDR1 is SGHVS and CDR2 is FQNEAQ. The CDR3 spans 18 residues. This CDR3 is CASSLERQSILESYEQYF. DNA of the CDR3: TGTGCCAGCAGCTTAGAGAGACAGTCAATTTTAGAATCCTACGAGCAGTACTTC.

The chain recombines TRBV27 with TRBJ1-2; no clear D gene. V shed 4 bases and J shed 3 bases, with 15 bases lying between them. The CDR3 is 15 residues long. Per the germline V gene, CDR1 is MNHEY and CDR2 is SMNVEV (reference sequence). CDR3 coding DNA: TGTGCCAGCAGTTCCCATCAGACACCTCACTATGGCTACACCTTC. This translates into CASSSHQTPHYGYTF.

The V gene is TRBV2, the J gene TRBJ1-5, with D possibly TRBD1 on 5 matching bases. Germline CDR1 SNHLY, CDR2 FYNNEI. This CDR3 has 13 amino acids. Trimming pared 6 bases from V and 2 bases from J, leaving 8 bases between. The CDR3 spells CASRRGGNQPQHF. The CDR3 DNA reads TGTGCCAGCAGGCGGGGGGGCAATCAGCCCCAGCATTTT.

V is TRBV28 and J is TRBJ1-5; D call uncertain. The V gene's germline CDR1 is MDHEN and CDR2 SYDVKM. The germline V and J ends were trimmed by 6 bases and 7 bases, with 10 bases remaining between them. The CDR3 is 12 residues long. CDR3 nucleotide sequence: TGTGCCAGCAGCCCCTCCCGGCAGCCCCAGCATTTT. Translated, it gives CASSPSRQPQHF.

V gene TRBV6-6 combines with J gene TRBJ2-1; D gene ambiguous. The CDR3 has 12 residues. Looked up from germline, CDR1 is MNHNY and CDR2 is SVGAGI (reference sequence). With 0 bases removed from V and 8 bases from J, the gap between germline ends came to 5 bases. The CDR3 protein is CASSYSGHEQFF. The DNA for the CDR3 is TGTGCCAGCAGTTACTCCGGACATGAGCAGTTCTTC.

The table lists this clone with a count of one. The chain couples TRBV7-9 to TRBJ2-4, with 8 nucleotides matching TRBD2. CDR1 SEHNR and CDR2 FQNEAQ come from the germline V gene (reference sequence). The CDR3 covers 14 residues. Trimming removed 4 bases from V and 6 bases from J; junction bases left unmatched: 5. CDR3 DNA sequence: TGTGCCAGCAGCTCAGAGCGGGAGATAAACATTCAGTACTTC. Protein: CASSSEREINIQYF.

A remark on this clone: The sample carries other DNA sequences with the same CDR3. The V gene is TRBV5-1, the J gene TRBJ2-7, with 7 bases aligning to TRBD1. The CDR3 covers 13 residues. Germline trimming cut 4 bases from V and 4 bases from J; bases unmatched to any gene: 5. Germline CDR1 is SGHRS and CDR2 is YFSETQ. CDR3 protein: CASSPDRSYEQYF. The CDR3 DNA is TGCGCCAGCAGCCCGGACAGGAGTTACGAGCAGTACTTC. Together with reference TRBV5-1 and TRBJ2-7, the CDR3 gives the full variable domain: KAGVTQTPRYLIKTRGQQVTLSCSPISGHRSVSWYQQTPGQGLQFLFEYFSETQRNKGNFPGRFSGRQFSNSRSEMNVSTLELGDSALYLCASSPDRSYEQYFGPGTRLTVT.

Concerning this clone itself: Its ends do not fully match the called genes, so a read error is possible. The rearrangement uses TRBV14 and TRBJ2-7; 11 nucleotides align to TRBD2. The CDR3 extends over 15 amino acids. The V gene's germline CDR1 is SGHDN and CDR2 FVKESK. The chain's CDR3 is CASRQGTSGTYEQYF. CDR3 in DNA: TGTGCCAGCAGGCAAGGGACTAGCGGAACCTACGAGCAGTACTTC.

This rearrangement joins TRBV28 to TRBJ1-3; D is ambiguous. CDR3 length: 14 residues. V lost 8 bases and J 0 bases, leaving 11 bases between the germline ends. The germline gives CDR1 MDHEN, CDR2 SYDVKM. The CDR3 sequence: CASAGAGSGNTIYF. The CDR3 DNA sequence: TGTGCCAGCGCAGGTGCTGGCTCTGGAAACACCATATATTTT.

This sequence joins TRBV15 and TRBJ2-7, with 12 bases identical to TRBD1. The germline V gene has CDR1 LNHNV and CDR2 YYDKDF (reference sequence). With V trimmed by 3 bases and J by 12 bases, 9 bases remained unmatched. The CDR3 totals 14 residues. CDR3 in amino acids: CATSSSGQGAMRYF. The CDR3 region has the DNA TGTGCCACCAGCAGTTCGGGACAGGGGGCGATGCGGTACTTC.

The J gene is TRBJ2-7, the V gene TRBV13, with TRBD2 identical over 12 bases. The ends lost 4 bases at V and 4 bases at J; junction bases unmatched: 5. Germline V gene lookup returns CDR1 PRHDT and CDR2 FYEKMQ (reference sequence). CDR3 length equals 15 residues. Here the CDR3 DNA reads TGTGCCAGCAGCTCGACTAGCGGGAGAACGTACGAGCAGTACTTC. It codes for CASSSTSGRTYEQYF.

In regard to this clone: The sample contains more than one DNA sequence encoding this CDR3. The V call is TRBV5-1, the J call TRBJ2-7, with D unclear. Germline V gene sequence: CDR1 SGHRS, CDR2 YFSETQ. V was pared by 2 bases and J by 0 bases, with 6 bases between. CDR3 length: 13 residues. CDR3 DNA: TGCGCCAGCAGCTTAGGTTCCTCCTACGAGCAGTACTTC. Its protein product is CASSLGSSYEQYF.

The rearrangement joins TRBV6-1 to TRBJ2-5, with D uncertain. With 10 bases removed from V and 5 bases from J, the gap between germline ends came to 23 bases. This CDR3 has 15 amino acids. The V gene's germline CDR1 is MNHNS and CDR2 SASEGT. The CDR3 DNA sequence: TGTGCCATCGAGTGGACCCGGCTGGCCGGCGAGACCCAGTACTTC. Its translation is CAIEWTRLAGETQYF.

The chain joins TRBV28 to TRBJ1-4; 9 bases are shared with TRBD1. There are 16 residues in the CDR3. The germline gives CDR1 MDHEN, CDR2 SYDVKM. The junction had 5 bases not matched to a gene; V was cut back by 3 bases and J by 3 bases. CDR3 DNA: TGTGCCAGCAGTTTTGGGGACAGGGAAGCTAATGAAAAACTGTTTTTT. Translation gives CASSFGDREANEKLFF. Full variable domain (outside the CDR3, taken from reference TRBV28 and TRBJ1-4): DVKVTQSSRYLVKRTGEKVFLECVQDMDHENMFWYRQDPGLGLRLIYFSYDVKMKEKGDIPEGYSVSREKKERFSLILESASTNQTSMYLCASSFGDREANEKLFFGSGTQLSVL.

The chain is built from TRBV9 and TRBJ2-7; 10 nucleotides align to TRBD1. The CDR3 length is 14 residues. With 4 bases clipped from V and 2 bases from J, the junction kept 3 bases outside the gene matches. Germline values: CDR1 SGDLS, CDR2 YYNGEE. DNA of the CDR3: TGTGCCAGCAGCTATGGGACAGGGGCCTACGAGCAGTACTTC. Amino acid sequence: CASSYGTGAYEQYF.

The CDR3 loop is CASSEAGVGYEQYF. As DNA, the CDR3 is TGCGCCAGCAGTGAGGCAGGGGTGGGCTACGAGCAGTACTTC. The V gene is TRBV10-2, the J gene TRBJ2-7; D perhaps matches TRBD1 (6 bases). The V and J ends lost 2 bases and 3 bases respectively, with 11 bases between them. The germline V gene encodes CDR1 WSHSY and CDR2 SAAADI. The CDR3 has 14 amino acids.

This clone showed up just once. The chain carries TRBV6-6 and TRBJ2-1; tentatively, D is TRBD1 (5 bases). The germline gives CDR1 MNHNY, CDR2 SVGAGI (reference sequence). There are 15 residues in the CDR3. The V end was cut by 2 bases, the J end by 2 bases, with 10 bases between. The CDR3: CASSYQAGPYNEQFF. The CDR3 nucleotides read TGTGCCAGCAGTTACCAGGCAGGGCCCTACAATGAGCAGTTCTTC.

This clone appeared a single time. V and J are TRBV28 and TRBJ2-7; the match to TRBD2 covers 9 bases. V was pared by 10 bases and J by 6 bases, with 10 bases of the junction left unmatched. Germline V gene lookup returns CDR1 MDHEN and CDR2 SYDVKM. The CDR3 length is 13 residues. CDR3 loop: CATTLGLASEQYF. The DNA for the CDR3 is TGTGCCACTACCCTGGGACTAGCTAGCGAGCAGTACTTC. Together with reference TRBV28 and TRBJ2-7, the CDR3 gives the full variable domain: DVKVTQSSRYLVKRTGEKVFLECVQDMDHENMFWYRQDPGLGLRLIYFSYDVKMKEKGDIPEGYSVSREKKERFSLILESASTNQTSMYLCATTLGLASEQYFGPGTRLTVT.

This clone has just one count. In DNA, the CDR3 is TGTGCCAGCAGCTTCGGCCACGGCACCGGGGAGCTGTTTTTT. Translated: CASSFGHGTGELFF. This rearrangement joins TRBV5-4 to TRBJ2-2; D is undetermined. The CDR3 sequence is 14 residues long. With 2 bases removed from V and 4 bases from J, the gap between germline ends came to 9 bases. The germline V gene encodes CDR1 SGHNT and CDR2 YYREEE (reference sequence).